This is a list of T cell receptor beta chains from one sample in a study of control samples from healthy donors and cancer patients. Generated by immunoSEQ multiplex PCR, the TCRdb table keeps only in-frame clones and is missing some. The table includes roughly 130,000 clones, over 90% detected once. Sequencing was carried out using PBMCs. The origin of the receptors is a man aged 60-69 years with colorectal cancer. The conserved cysteine and the conserved F or W are not part of the CDR3 here. A D gene is named only where the DNA matches it firmly.

V gene	CDR3 length	D gene	J gene	CDR3 protein
TRBV7-9	11	NA	TRBJ1-6	ASRGEGNSPLH
TRBV7-2	13	TRBD1	TRBJ2-2	ASSLDRGVTGELF
TRBV24-1	13	TRBD1	TRBJ2-7	ATSESGQGSYEQY
TRBV18	12	NA	TRBJ1-4	ASSLQGGDEKLF
TRBV20-1	10	NA	TRBJ1-2	SASPGSEGYT
TRBV2	15	TRBD2	TRBJ2-2	ASSKGLAGGNTGELF
TRBV5-1	10	NA	TRBJ1-1	ASSLEGTEAF
TRBV10-3	13	NA	TRBJ1-1	AISDQLLSRLEAF
TRBV7-9	11	NA	TRBJ2-7	ASSPDGGYEQY
TRBV6-2/TRBV6-3	10	TRBD1	TRBJ2-3	ASSTQGLGQY
TRBV21-1	17	NA	TRBJ1-1	ASSKALVPGQLQNTEAF